A single sample is the source of the 3 T cell receptor beta chains below, sequenced in a study of shared T cell receptors in the human thymus. Generated by immunoSEQ multiplex PCR, the TCRdb table keeps only in-frame clones and is missing some. The sample contains 55,000 to 80,000 clones, about 95% of which appear only once. The sequencing sample was made of thymocytes. The source is a human donor.

DNA for the CDR3: TGTGCCAGCAGCCAAGGGACAGGGGCAATGGCCTACGAGCAGTACTTC. Protein product: CASSQGTGAMAYEQYF. V is TRBV14 and J is TRBJ2-5; 9 positions match TRBD1. TRBJ2-7 explains the end of the DNA better; the J call may be wrong. The germline V gene encodes CDR1 SGHDN and CDR2 FVKESK. The CDR3 length is 16 residues.

The chain has TRBV11-3 and TRBJ2-3; D possibly uses TRBD1 or TRBD2 (5 bases each). The CDR3 is 14 residues long. Germline assignment: CDR1 SGHNT and CDR2 YENEEA. V lost 1 base, J lost 2 bases, and 7 bases lay in between. The CDR3 is CASSLGGYTDTQYF. In nucleotides, the CDR3 is TGTGCCAGCAGCTTAGGGGGGTACACAGATACGCAGTATTTT.

The chain combines TRBV19 with TRBJ2-2; 7 bases agree with TRBD1. CDR1 and CDR2 from the germline V gene are LNHDA and SQIVND (reference sequence). J gave up 0 bases and V 9 bases, and 13 bases lay outside the gene matches. This CDR3 is 17 amino acids long. CDR3 nucleotides: TGTGCCAGCAAGCCTTTCGACAGGGCGCCGAACACCGGGGAGCTGTTTTTT. Its translation: CASKPFDRAPNTGELFF.